The 27 T cell receptor beta chains given below trace back to one sample, sequenced in a study of T cell repertoires in cytomegalovirus infection. Their target antigens are unknown. A single record per CDR3 protein comes from TCRdb applying MiXCR to the reads. The repertoire has some 900,000 distinct CDR3 sequences, 30% to 35% of them found once; the top ten carry around 12%. Source: cultured CD8+ T cells from PBMCs, taken from culture after CMV antigen stimulation. These receptors were taken from a human donor in good health (CMV status not recorded). Some clones in this sample may be carry-over from other donors' samples.

This chain links TRBV7-9 with TRBJ1-2; no clear D gene. The V gene lost 3 bases and the J gene lost 4 bases, with 9 bases spanning the gap. The CDR3 covers 13 residues. The V gene's germline CDR1 is SEHNR and CDR2 FQNEAQ (reference sequence). The CDR3 loop is CASSLDGIYGYTF. CDR3 DNA sequence: TGTGCCAGCAGCTTGGACGGAATCTATGGCTACACCTTC.

The CDR3 bases are TGCAGCGTTGGGATGGAGAGCTCTGGAAACACCATATATTTT. Its protein is CSVGMESSGNTIYF. This chain uses TRBV29-1 with TRBJ1-3; D uncertain. Trimming removed 4 bases from V and 0 bases from J, with 10 bases in between. Germline loops: CDR1 SQVTM, CDR2 ANQGSEA. The CDR3 loop spans 14 amino acids.

In the case of this clonotype: A junction end diverges from the germline sequence, so it may reflect a read error. V usage is TRBV7-6 and J usage is TRBJ1-2; 10 nucleotides line up with TRBD1. This CDR3 spans 16 amino acids. Per the germline V gene, CDR1 is SGHVS and CDR2 is FNYEAQ. CDR3 sequence (DNA): TGTGCCAGCAACTTCCTTGGGACAGGGGATAACTGTGGCTACACCTTC. It is translated as CASNFLGTGDNCGYTF.

The V call is TRBV4-1, the J call TRBJ1-2; D is undetermined. This CDR3 comprises 15 residues. Per the germline V gene, CDR1 is MGHRA and CDR2 is YSYEKL. Trimming cost V 0 bases and J 4 bases, with 12 bases left between them. The CDR3: CASSQESRTPYGYTF. CDR3 coding DNA: TGCGCCAGCAGCCAAGAATCCAGGACTCCCTATGGCTACACCTTC.

This clonotype was seen ten or more times. A junction end diverges from the germline sequence, so it may reflect a read error. This chain joins TRBV19 and TRBJ2-1; D may correspond to TRBD1 or TRBD2 (5 bases each). Germline CDR1 LNHDA, CDR2 SQIVND (reference sequence). This CDR3 has 14 amino acids. CDR3 DNA sequence: TGCGCCAGCAGCCTGGGGACCGATTACAATGAGCAGTTCTTC. The encoded protein is CASSLGTDYNEQFF. Full variable domain (outside the CDR3, taken from reference TRBV19 and TRBJ2-1): DGGITQSPKYLFRKEGQNVTLSCEQNLNHDAMYWYRQDPGQGLRLIYYSQIVNDFQKGDIAEGYSVSREKKESFPLTVTSAQKNPTAFYLCASSLGTDYNEQFFGPGTRLTVL.

This clonotype was detected ten times or more. This chain connects TRBV7-6 to TRBJ2-2; D may be TRBD1 (6 bases). The CDR3 has 16 residues. The germline V gene encodes CDR1 SGHVS and CDR2 FNYEAQ. V was cut by 2 bases and J by 7 bases, with 17 bases left in between. The CDR3 DNA is TGTGCCAGCAGCTTAAGAGTGGGGGCATTTGACGGGGAGCTGTTTTTT. This translates into CASSLRVGAFDGELFF.

This chain links TRBV6-2 or TRBV6-3 with TRBJ2-7; D could derive from TRBD1 or TRBD2 (6 bases each). With 2 bases removed from V and 3 bases from J, the gap between germline ends came to 14 bases. The CDR3 spans 15 residues. The germline V gene encodes CDR1 MNHEY and CDR2 SVGEGT. CDR3 coding DNA: TGTGCCAGCAGTTACGGAGGGCAGGGGTTCTACGAGCAGTACGTC. Its protein product is CASSYGGQGFYEQYV.

This clonotype was counted once. V is TRBV19 and J is TRBJ2-3; 12 nucleotides agree with TRBD2. CDR3 length equals 15 residues. Germline V lookup: CDR1 LNHDA, CDR2 SQIVND (reference sequence). V trimming: 7 bases; J trimming: 6 bases; junction bases outside the gene matches: 8. The CDR3 protein is CASTPSGGAFDTQYF. DNA of the CDR3: TGTGCCAGTACCCCTAGCGGGGGGGCTTTCGATACGCAGTATTTT.

The rearrangement uses TRBV6-6 and TRBJ1-1; D possibly corresponds to TRBD1 (6 bases). Trimming removed 4 bases from V and 6 bases from J, with 12 bases in between. This CDR3 has 13 amino acids. Per germline, CDR1 MNHNY and CDR2 SVGAGI (reference sequence). The CDR3 nucleotides are TGTGCCAGCAGTTCCCTGGGGGGCCCTGAAGCTTTCTTT. Protein sequence: CASSSLGGPEAFF.

The chain uses TRBV20-1 and TRBJ2-2; no reliable D call. The ends were cut back, 7 bases at V and 0 bases at J, with 9 bases in the middle. This CDR3 is 13 amino acids long. Per the germline V gene, CDR1 is DFQATT and CDR2 is SNEGSKA (reference sequence). CDR3 bases: TGCAGTGGCTTGAGCCCGAACACCGGGGAGCTGTTTTTT. Its protein product is CSGLSPNTGELFF.

This rearrangement joins TRBV27 to TRBJ2-1; 8 positions agree with TRBD1. Trimming removed 5 bases from V and 8 bases from J; junction bases left unmatched: 17. The CDR3 length is 17 residues. CDR1 is MNHEY, CDR2 SMNVEV, per germline (reference sequence). CDR3 amino acids: CASSPQTGDAYYDEQFF. CDR3 in DNA: TGTGCCAGCAGTCCCCAGACAGGGGACGCGTATTACGATGAGCAGTTCTTC.

This clonotype has at least ten counts. The genes are TRBV5-4 and TRBJ1-1; D possibly corresponds to TRBD1 (5 bases). The CDR3 runs 16 residues. Looked up from germline, CDR1 is SGHNT and CDR2 is YYREEE (reference sequence). Trimming shortened V by 0 bases and J by 0 bases, and 12 bases separated the two germline ends. CDR3 in amino acids: CASSLGGAGMNTEAFF. DNA for the CDR3: TGTGCCAGCAGCTTGGGAGGGGCGGGGATGAACACTGAAGCTTTCTTT.

About this clonotype: Given a much more abundant clone one base away, this may be a read error. It is likely a read error, because the conserved phenylalanine at the end of the CDR3 is missing. The chain is built from TRBV7-6 and TRBJ2-3; 10 bases fit TRBD2. Trimming cost V 3 bases and J 5 bases; bases outside gene matches: 5. Germline V gene lookup returns CDR1 SGHVS and CDR2 FNYEAQ. This CDR3 comprises 15 residues. The CDR3 nucleotides are TGTGCCAGCAGCTTCGGGGCTAGCGGGGGAGATACGCAGTATCTT. Encoded protein: CASSFGASGGDTQYL.

This clonotype was detected only a few times. The chain links TRBV19 to TRBJ1-5; unclear D gene. CDR1 and CDR2 from the germline V gene are LNHDA and SQIVND (reference sequence). CDR3 length: 13 residues. The germline V and J ends were trimmed by 7 bases and 4 bases, with 11 bases remaining between them. The CDR3 bases are TGTGCCAGTAACGAGGGATTAAATCAGCCCCAGCATTTT. It translates to CASNEGLNQPQHF.

V and J are TRBV20-1 and TRBJ2-1, with 15 bases that match TRBD2. Germline V gene sequence: CDR1 DFQATT, CDR2 SNEGSKA (reference sequence). The CDR3 extends over 17 amino acids. The CDR3 reads CSARTSGGAYGLIEQFF. In DNA, the CDR3 is TGCAGCGCCAGGACTAGCGGGGGGGCCTACGGTCTCATTGAGCAGTTCTTC.

This clonotype was recorded a few times. The V gene is TRBV6-5, the J gene TRBJ2-7; a weak D match, TRBD2 (6 bases). This CDR3 is built from 14 residues. V lost 6 bases to trimming and J lost 3 bases, with 15 bases between them. Germline CDR1 MNHEY, CDR2 SVGAGI. The CDR3 loop reads CASSRRGGNYEQYF. CDR3 nucleotides: TGTGCCAGCAGCCGCCGAGGAGGGAACTACGAGCAGTACTTC.

This clonotype was seen a handful of times. The V call is TRBV7-6, the J call TRBJ2-7; TRBD2 is a possible D gene (7 bases). Trimming took 5 bases from V and 7 from J, leaving 15 bases between them. Germline CDR1 is SGHVS and CDR2 is FNYEAQ. The CDR3 covers 13 residues. The CDR3 bases are TGTGCCAGCAGCGGGGGGGGGCTTAGAGAGCAGTACTTC. Its translation: CASSGGGLREQYF.

This clonotype has a count of ten or more. The rearrangement joins TRBV28 to TRBJ1-2; no clear D gene. The ends were cut back, 4 bases at V and 1 base at J, with 7 bases in the middle. Germline CDR1 and CDR2: MDHEN and SYDVKM. The CDR3 consists of 13 residues. CDR3 DNA sequence: TGTGCCAGCAGTTCCCAGGATAACTATGGCTACACCTTC. It specifies CASSSQDNYGYTF.

This clonotype was found many times. This sequence joins TRBV7-2 and TRBJ2-3; D not certain. Trimming stripped 8 bases from V and 4 bases from J, with 19 bases between. This CDR3 has 15 amino acids. Per the germline V gene, CDR1 is SGHTA and CDR2 is FQGNSA. The CDR3 DNA sequence: TGTGCCAGCGGTATTGCAGACGAGGTCCCAGATACGCAGTATTTT. This sequence encodes CASGIADEVPDTQYF.

The chain joins TRBV4-1 to TRBJ2-1; D is unclear. Germline V CDR1 and CDR2: MGHRA, YSYEKL. With 0 bases removed from V and 0 bases from J, the gap between germline ends came to 6 bases. CDR3 length: 15 amino acids. CDR3 nucleotides: TGCGCCAGCAGCCAAGATTTGGACTCCTACAATGAGCAGTTCTTC. It encodes CASSQDLDSYNEQFF.

The chain has TRBV10-3 and TRBJ2-5; D remains unclear. V lost 3 bases and J lost 2, with 7 bases in between. There are 13 residues in the CDR3. CDR1 is ENHRY and CDR2 is SYGVKD in the germline V gene. In DNA, the CDR3 is TGTGCCATCAGTGATTGGGGACAAGAGACCCAGTACTTC. Translating it yields CAISDWGQETQYF.

This clonotype was seen a few times. V and J are TRBV7-9 and TRBJ2-1, with TRBD1 matching over 9 bases. The CDR3 runs to 16 residues. Germline CDR1 and CDR2: SEHNR and FQNEAQ (reference sequence). After removal of 5 bases from V and 5 bases from J, the junction contained 10 bases not matched to a gene. CDR3 nucleotides: TGTGCCAGCAGCCCCCGACAGGGGGTGGTTCACAATGAGCAGTTCTTC. It codes for CASSPRQGVVHNEQFF.

The chain recombines TRBV19 with TRBJ2-5; 8 bases line up with TRBD2. The V and J ends lost 4 bases and 4 bases, in that order; junction bases with no gene match: 8. The CDR3 has 15 amino acids. Per the germline V gene, CDR1 is LNHDA and CDR2 is SQIVND (reference sequence). CDR3 sequence reads: CASSNGGGPLETQYF. The CDR3, as DNA: TGTGCCAGTAGTAACGGCGGGGGGCCATTAGAGACCCAGTACTTC. Based on the CDR3 plus reference TRBV19 and TRBJ2-5, the full variable domain is DGGITQSPKYLFRKEGQNVTLSCEQNLNHDAMYWYRQDPGQGLRLIYYSQIVNDFQKGDIAEGYSVSREKKESFPLTVTSAQKNPTAFYLCASSNGGGPLETQYFGPGTRLLVL.

J is TRBJ1-1 and V is TRBV5-4; no firm D call. The CDR3 is 18 amino acids. Germline loops: CDR1 SGHNT, CDR2 YYREEE (reference sequence). Trimming took 2 bases from V and 0 from J, leaving 20 bases between them. Here the CDR3 DNA reads TGTGCCAGCAGCTTACCCGAGGAGGGTGGTCCCATGAACACTGAAGCTTTCTTT. It yields the protein CASSLPEEGGPMNTEAFF.

The chain links TRBV6-2 or TRBV6-3 to TRBJ2-7; the match to TRBD2 covers 7 bases. Germline loops: CDR1 MNHEY, CDR2 SVGEGT. V dropped 7 bases and J dropped 1; count of bases not matched to a gene: 10. The CDR3 contains 15 residues. CDR3: CASIPERGVSYEQYV. The CDR3, as DNA: TGTGCCAGCATTCCTGAGCGGGGAGTTTCCTACGAGCAGTACGTC.

This clonotype was counted at least ten times. The chain uses TRBV7-2 and TRBJ2-2; D call uncertain. Germline V CDR1 and CDR2: SGHTA, FQGNSA. V was cut by 2 bases and J by 8 bases, with 18 bases left in between. The CDR3 has 16 residues. CDR3 protein: CASSLRPPGMTGELFF. The CDR3, as DNA: TGTGCCAGCAGCTTACGCCCCCCTGGGATGACAGGGGAGCTGTTTTTT.

This chain connects TRBV27 to TRBJ2-3; possibly TRBD2 for D (6 bases). The CDR3 consists of 12 residues. The germline V gene has CDR1 MNHEY and CDR2 SMNVEV (reference sequence). CDR3 nucleotide sequence: TGTGCGGGCGGGGCGAGCACAGATACGCAGTATTTT. Residues: CAGGASTDTQYF.